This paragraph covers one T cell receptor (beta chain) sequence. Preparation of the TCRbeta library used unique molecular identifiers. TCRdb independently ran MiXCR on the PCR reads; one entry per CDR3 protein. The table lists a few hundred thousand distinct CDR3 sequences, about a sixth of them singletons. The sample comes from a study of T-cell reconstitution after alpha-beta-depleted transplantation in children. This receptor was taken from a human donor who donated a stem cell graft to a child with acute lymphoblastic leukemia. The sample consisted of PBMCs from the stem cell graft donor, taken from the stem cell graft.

CDR3 nucleotide sequence: TGCAGTGCTCCAGGCACTTACAGGGACTCTGGGGCCAACGTCCTGACTTTC. Translation gives CSAPGTYRDSGANVLTF. The chain uses TRBV20-1 and TRBJ2-6; D possibly corresponds to TRBD1 (6 bases). Germline CDR1 is DFQATT and CDR2 is SNEGSKA (reference sequence). There are 17 residues in the CDR3. V lost 5 bases and J lost 0, with 17 bases in between.